Listed here are 9 T cell receptor beta chains from one sample, sequenced in a study of sequential checkpoint blockade in melanoma. The treatment was: randomized to nivolumab then ipilimumab (arm A) or the reverse (arm B). The repertoire was sequenced with immunoSEQ multiplex PCR; TCRdb's copy has only in-frame clones and lacks some. In the table there are approximately 34,000 clones, 84% of which are singletons. The material sequenced was CD8+ T cells sorted from blood (inferred from file names), taken from a patient given nivolumab and ipilimumab in sequence. These receptors all come from a human donor with melanoma.

The chain has TRBV14 and TRBJ2-5; D possibly corresponds to TRBD1 (6 bases). TRBJ2-7 matches the DNA end more closely, so the J call is doubtful. This CDR3 has 13 residues. From germline, CDR1 is SGHDN and CDR2 FVKESK. CDR3 sequence: CASSPTGPYEQYF. In DNA form, the CDR3 reads TGTGCCAGCAGCCCGACAGGACCCTACGAGCAGTACTTC.

The chain joins TRBV7-8 to TRBJ1-5; 7 bases fit TRBD1. The CDR3 extends over 15 amino acids. Looked up from germline, CDR1 is SGHVS and CDR2 is FQNEAQ. With 5 bases clipped from V and 7 bases from J, the junction kept 11 bases outside the gene matches. CDR3 sequence (DNA): TGTGCCAGCAGCGCCCGAACAGGGGAAGGCCAGCCCCAGCATTTT. It translates to CASSARTGEGQPQHF.

The chain employs TRBV7-6 and TRBJ2-1; D may be TRBD2 (6 bases). This CDR3 spans 15 amino acids. V was cut by 5 bases and J by 2 bases, with 13 bases left in between. Germline V gives CDR1 SGHVS, CDR2 FNYEAQ. CDR3: CASSPGTLPYNEQFF. The CDR3 coding sequence is TGTGCCAGCAGCCCCGGGACTCTCCCCTACAATGAGCAGTTCTTC.

V and J are TRBV27 and TRBJ2-7; 7 nucleotides match TRBD1. This CDR3 spans 13 amino acids. V lost 3 bases and J lost 2; bases outside the gene matches: 1. CDR1 is MNHEY and CDR2 is SMNVEV in the germline V gene (reference sequence). DNA of the CDR3: TGTGCCAGCAGTTTGCAGGGGGCCTACGAGCAGTACTTC. The encoded protein is CASSLQGAYEQYF.

The chain uses TRBV27 and TRBJ2-2, with 7 bases fitting TRBD2. The CDR3 totals 16 residues. Germline lookup yields CDR1 MNHEY and CDR2 SMNVEV (reference sequence). After removal of 5 bases from V and 5 bases from J, the junction contained 11 bases not matched to a gene. CDR3 amino acids: CASSTTGGRSTGELFF. The CDR3 nucleotides read TGTGCCAGCAGTACCACCGGCGGGAGATCGACCGGGGAGCTGTTTTTT.

The J gene is TRBJ1-1, the V gene TRBV4-1, with TRBD1 matching over 7 bases. Germline V gene sequence: CDR1 MGHRA, CDR2 YSYEKL. The CDR3 is 15 amino acids. The junction had 3 bases not matched to a gene; V was cut back by 1 base and J by 1 base. The CDR3 reads CASSQGTGANTEAFF. The CDR3 nucleotides are TGCGCCAGCAGCCAAGGGACAGGAGCGAACACTGAAGCTTTCTTT.

The chain combines TRBV29-1 with TRBJ2-1; 7 bases line up with TRBD1. Unmatched junction bases numbered 3, after V lost 4 bases and J lost 6 bases. Germline CDR1 reads SQVTM; CDR2 reads ANQGSEA. This CDR3 region has 12 residues. The CDR3 sequence is CSVVWDSNEQFF. CDR3 nucleotides: TGCAGCGTTGTCTGGGACAGCAATGAGCAGTTCTTC.

The chain links TRBV6-6 to TRBJ1-1, with unresolved D. The germline V gene encodes CDR1 MNHNY and CDR2 SVGAGI (reference sequence). V dropped 4 bases and J dropped 1 base, with 10 bases sitting between them. The CDR3 loop spans 14 amino acids. The CDR3 is CASSFEDSNTEAFF. The CDR3 DNA follows: TGTGCCAGCAGTTTCGAGGATTCGAACACTGAAGCTTTCTTT.

The chain links TRBV7-6 to TRBJ1-3; a weak D match, TRBD1 (5 bases). Trimming stripped 1 base from V and 0 bases from J, with 13 bases between. CDR3 length: 17 residues. Germline V gives CDR1 SGHVS, CDR2 FNYEAQ. The DNA of the CDR3 is TGTGCCAGCAGCTTAGGACCGGGACTCACCTCTGGAAACACCATATATTTT. Encoded protein: CASSLGPGLTSGNTIYF.